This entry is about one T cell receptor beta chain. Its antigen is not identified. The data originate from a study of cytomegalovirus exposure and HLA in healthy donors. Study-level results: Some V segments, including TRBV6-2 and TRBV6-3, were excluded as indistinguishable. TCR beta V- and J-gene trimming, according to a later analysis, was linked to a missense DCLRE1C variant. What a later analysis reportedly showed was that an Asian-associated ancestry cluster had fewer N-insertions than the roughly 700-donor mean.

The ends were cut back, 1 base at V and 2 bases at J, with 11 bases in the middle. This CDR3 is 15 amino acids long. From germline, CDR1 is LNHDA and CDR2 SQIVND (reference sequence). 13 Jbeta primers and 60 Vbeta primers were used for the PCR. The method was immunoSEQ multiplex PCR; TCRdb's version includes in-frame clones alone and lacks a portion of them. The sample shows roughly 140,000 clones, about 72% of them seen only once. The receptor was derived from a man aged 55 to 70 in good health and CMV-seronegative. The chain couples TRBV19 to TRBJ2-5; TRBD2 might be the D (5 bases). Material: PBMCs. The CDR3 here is CASSIGGSGQETQYF. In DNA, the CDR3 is TGTGCCAGTAGTATAGGTGGTTCGGGGCAAGAGACCCAGTACTTC.